The present TCR beta chain was sequenced within a study of blood T cell repertoires in COVID-19. Study overall: The United States, Italy and Spain were the sources of the acute and convalescent COVID-19 samples.

Data came from immunoSEQ multiplex PCR; TCRdb stores just in-frame clones and leaves some out. The profile covers over 200,000 clones, with around 90% appearing a single time and about 0.7% taken by the ten largest. Germline loops: CDR1 SQVTM, CDR2 ANQGSEA. V shed 6 bases and J shed 4 bases, with 19 bases lying between them. The CDR3 spans 14 residues. The sample taken for sequencing was peripheral blood. The V call is TRBV29-1, the J call TRBJ2-7; tentative D call: TRBD2 (5 bases). This clonotype originated in a human donor in a cohort sampled during active COVID-19. The CDR3 region is CSVGRTGIYYEQYF. In nucleotides, the CDR3 is TGCAGCGTCGGCAGAACCGGGATCTATTACGAGCAGTACTTC.